These 12 T cell receptor beta chains share one sample of origin, sequenced in a study of vaccination and CD4 T cells after COVID-19. No antigen has been identified for these receptors. The sample's treatment: approximately nine-day PBMC culture with coronavirus spike peptide pools or control peptides (ViraFEST assay). Researchers used the Oncomine TCR Beta short-read assay to sequence DNA from cultured CD4+ T cells. From the PCR reads, TCRdb called clonotypes with MiXCR, one entry per CDR3 protein. The sample records around 25,000 distinct CDR3 sequences, 60% being singletons. The sequenced sample was CD4+ T cells from blood, cultured in vitro, obtained after SARS-CoV-2 vaccination. The receptors shown here come from a human donor who received a COVID-19 vaccine.

The J gene is TRBJ2-3, the V gene TRBV2, with TRBD2 matching over 14 bases. The germline gives CDR1 SNHLY, CDR2 FYNNEI. The V segment lost 7 bases and the J segment 4 bases; nucleotides outside the gene matches: 7. CDR3 size: 16 residues. The chain's CDR3 is CASTPGLAGVADTQYF. CDR3 coding DNA: TGTGCCAGCACTCCGGGACTAGCGGGGGTGGCAGATACGCAGTATTTT.

This chain uses TRBV20-1 with TRBJ2-1; a weak D match, TRBD1 (6 bases). The CDR3 is 18 residues long. The germline V and J ends were trimmed by 2 bases and 3 bases, with 23 bases remaining between them. From germline, CDR1 is DFQATT and CDR2 SNEGSKA (reference sequence). The CDR3 protein is CSARPGPSVRDNYNEQFF. The CDR3 DNA sequence: TGCAGTGCTAGACCTGGCCCTTCAGTCCGGGACAACTACAATGAGCAGTTCTTC.

The chain combines TRBV6-1 with TRBJ2-5; TRBD1 matches 7 bases. With V trimmed by 3 bases and J by 6 bases, 16 bases remained unmatched. In germline, CDR1 is MNHNS, CDR2 SASEGT. The CDR3 length is 17 residues. The CDR3: CASSETTGTVLVKTQYF. CDR3 coding DNA: TGTGCCAGCAGTGAGACGACCGGGACAGTCTTAGTCAAGACCCAGTACTTC.

This rearrangement joins TRBV20-1 to TRBJ2-1; TRBD2 matches 7 bases. The CDR3 covers 12 residues. Per germline, CDR1 DFQATT and CDR2 SNEGSKA (reference sequence). V shed 8 bases, J shed 5 bases, and the junction held 6 bases outside the gene matches. CDR3: CSTDGTNNEQFF. In nucleotides, the CDR3 is TGCAGTACGGACGGGACTAACAATGAGCAGTTCTTC.

This clonotype was picked up one time. The chain combines TRBV7-9 with TRBJ2-1; no clear D. This CDR3 is 14 amino acids long. Trimming took off 1 base at V and 4 bases at J, with 8 bases between the two ends. Germline CDR1 SEHNR, CDR2 FQNEAQ (reference sequence). CDR3 sequence: CASSLGSGYNEQFF. CDR3 sequence (DNA): TGTGCCAGCAGCTTAGGGTCAGGATACAATGAGCAGTTCTTC.

J is TRBJ2-4 and V is TRBV12-3 or TRBV12-4; TRBD1 agrees at 10 bases. V shed 6 bases and J 5 bases; nucleotides not matched to a gene: 1. The CDR3 loop spans 13 amino acids. The CDR3 DNA reads TGTGCCAGCAGGACAGGGGGCCAAAACATTCAGTACTTC. Its protein is CASRTGGQNIQYF.

DNA for the CDR3: TGTGCCAGCAGTGCGGGGGATTGGGGAAACACCATATATTTT. Translation gives CASSAGDWGNTIYF. This sequence joins TRBV6-1 and TRBJ1-3; the D gene is possibly TRBD1 (5 bases). The germline V gene has CDR1 MNHNS and CDR2 SASEGT. The CDR3 runs 14 residues. V was shortened by 4 bases and J by 4 bases, with 11 bases between the two germline ends.

J is TRBJ1-2 and V is TRBV20-1, with 9 bases fitting TRBD1. There are 11 residues in the CDR3. Germline lookup yields CDR1 DFQATT and CDR2 SNEGSKA (reference sequence). The CDR3 spells CSTGGVGGYTF. CDR3 DNA sequence: TGCAGCACAGGGGGCGTTGGTGGCTACACCTTC.

The chain recombines TRBV20-1 with TRBJ1-4; D not certain. Trimming left V 3 bases short and J 0 bases short, with 14 bases between. The germline V gene has CDR1 DFQATT and CDR2 SNEGSKA (reference sequence). This CDR3 spans 16 amino acids. The CDR3 is CSARHRKFATNEKLFF. The CDR3, as DNA: TGCAGTGCTAGGCACAGAAAATTTGCAACTAATGAAAAACTGTTTTTT.

This clonotype was recorded a few times. V gene TRBV7-2 combines with J gene TRBJ1-5, with D uncertain. The CDR3 totals 16 residues. V lost 1 base and J 0 bases, leaving 10 bases between the germline ends. Germline CDR1 is SGHTA and CDR2 is FQGNSA. The DNA of the CDR3 is TGTGCCAGCAGCTTAGTTGGAGGGAATAGCAATCAGCCCCAGCATTTT. It specifies CASSLVGGNSNQPQHF.

The chain has TRBV12-3 or TRBV12-4 and TRBJ1-1; D remains unclear. The ends were cut back, 3 bases at V and 7 bases at J, with 12 bases in the middle. The CDR3 is made up of 13 amino acids. The CDR3 nucleotides are TGTGCCAGCAGTTTTTTAGAGGCGAATGAAGCTTTCTTT. The encoded protein is CASSFLEANEAFF.

V usage is TRBV2 and J usage is TRBJ1-6; TRBD1 is a possible D gene (6 bases). Germline V CDR1 and CDR2: SNHLY, FYNNEI. The CDR3 runs to 15 residues. V was pared by 6 bases and J by 7 bases, with 16 bases between. The CDR3 sequence: CASRGQTSGNSPLHF. CDR3 DNA: TGTGCCAGCAGAGGACAGACCTCGGGGAATTCACCCCTCCACTTT.